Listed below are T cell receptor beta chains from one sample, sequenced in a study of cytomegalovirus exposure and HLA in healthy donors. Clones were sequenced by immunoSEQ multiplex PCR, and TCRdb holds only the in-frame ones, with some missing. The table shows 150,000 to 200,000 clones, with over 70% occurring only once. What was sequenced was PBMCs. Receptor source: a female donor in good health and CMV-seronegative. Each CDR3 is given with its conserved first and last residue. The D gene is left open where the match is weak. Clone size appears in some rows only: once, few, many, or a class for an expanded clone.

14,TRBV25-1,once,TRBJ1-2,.,TGTGCCAGCAGTGAATTAGCAGGAGGAAGTGGCTACACCTTC,CASSELAGGSGYTF
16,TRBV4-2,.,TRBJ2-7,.,TGTGCCAGCAGCCAAGAGTGGCGCGGGCCCCCCTACGAGCAGTACTTC,CASSQEWRGPPYEQYF
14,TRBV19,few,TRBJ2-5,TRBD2,TGTGCCAGTACCAAGACTAGCGGACAAGAGACCCAGTACTTC,CASTKTSGQETQYF
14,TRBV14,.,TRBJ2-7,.,TGTGCCAGCAGCCAAGTCGGCAGGGCGGGAGAGCAGTACTTC,CASSQVGRAGEQYF
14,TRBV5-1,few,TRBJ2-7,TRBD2,TGCGCCAGCAGCTCGACTAGCGGGAGATACGAGCAGTACTTC,CASSSTSGRYEQYF
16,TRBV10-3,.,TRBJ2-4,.,TGTGCCATCAGTGAGTCGAAGGGGCTAGCCAAAAACATTCAGTACTTC,CAISESKGLAKNIQYF
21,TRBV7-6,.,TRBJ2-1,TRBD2,TGTGCCAGCAGCTTACCCGTCTGGACTAGCGGGGGGGAGAGCTCCTACAATGAGCAGTTCTTC,CASSLPVWTSGGESSYNEQFF
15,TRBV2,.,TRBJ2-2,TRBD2,TGTGCCAGAGAGACTAGCGGGGGGGCTCCCGGGGAGCTGTTTTTT,CARETSGGAPGELFF
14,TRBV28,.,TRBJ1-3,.,TGTGCCAGCAGTTTACAGGGTTTGCGAAACACCATATATTTT,CASSLQGLRNTIYF
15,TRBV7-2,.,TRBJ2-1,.,TGTGCCAGCAGCCCAATTACGGGCTCCTACAATGAGCAGTTCTTC,CASSPITGSYNEQFF
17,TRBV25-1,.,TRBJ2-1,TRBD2,TGTGCCAGCACTCGGACTAGCGGGAGGGCAGATTTCGGTGAGCAGTTCTTC,CASTRTSGRADFGEQFF
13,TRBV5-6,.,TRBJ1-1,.,TGTGCCAGCAGCTTGGAACGGAGCACTGAAGCTTTCTTT,CASSLERSTEAFF
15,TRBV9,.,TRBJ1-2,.,TGTGCCAGCAGCGCGATCTCCGCAGGGAACTATGGCTACACCTTC,CASSAISAGNYGYTF
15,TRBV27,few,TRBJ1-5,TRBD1,TGTGCCAGCAGGTTGGGACAGGGGAGCAATCAGCCCCAGCATTTT,CASRLGQGSNQPQHF
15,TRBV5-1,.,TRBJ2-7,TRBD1,TGCGCCAGCAGCTTCAAAGGGGGCCTTTCCTACGAGCAGTACTTC,CASSFKGGLSYEQYF
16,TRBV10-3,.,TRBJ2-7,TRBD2,TGTGCCATCAGTGAGTTCAATAGCGGGAGGTCCTACGAGCAGTACTTC,CAISEFNSGRSYEQYF
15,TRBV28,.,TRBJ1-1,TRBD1,TGTGCCAGCACCCCATCAACGACAGGGAGAACTGAAGCTTTCTTT,CASTPSTTGRTEAFF
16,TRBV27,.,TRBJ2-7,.,TGTGCCAGCAGTTACGGGGGTCACGAGTTCTCCTACGAGCAGTACTTC,CASSYGGHEFSYEQYF
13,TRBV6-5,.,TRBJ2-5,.,TGTGCCAGCAGGGGCTGGACAGAGGAGACCCAGTACTTC,CASRGWTEETQYF
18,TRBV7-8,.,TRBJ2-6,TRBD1,TGTGCCAGCAGATATAAGGGACAGGACCTCTCTGGGGCCAACGTCCTGACTTTC,CASRYKGQDLSGANVLTF
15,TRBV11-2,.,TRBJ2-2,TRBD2,TGTGCCAGCAGCTTACGCGGGAGGGCCCCCGGGGAGCTGTTTTTT,CASSLRGRAPGELFF
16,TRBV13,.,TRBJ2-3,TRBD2,TGTGCCAGCAGCTACCCAACGGGAGGGAGGACAGATACGCAGTATTTT,CASSYPTGGRTDTQYF
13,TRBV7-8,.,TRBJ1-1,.,TGTGCCAGCAGCATTCAGGTGAACACTGAAGCTTTCTTT,CASSIQVNTEAFF
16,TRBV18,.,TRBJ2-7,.,TGTGCCAGCTCACCCCGCCCGGCAGGGGGAGGTGTCGAGCAGTACTTC,CASSPRPAGGGVEQYF
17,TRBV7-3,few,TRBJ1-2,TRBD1,TGTGCCAGCAGCCCCTTGGGACAGGAGTTCCCTAACTATGGCTACACCTTC,CASSPLGQEFPNYGYTF
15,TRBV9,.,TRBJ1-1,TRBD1,TGTGCCAGCAGCGTAGCGCCACAGGGGGCCACTGAAGCTTTCTTT,CASSVAPQGATEAFF
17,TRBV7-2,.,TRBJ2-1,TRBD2,TGTGCCAGCAGCCCTCAACTAGCGGGGGGGCCTAGTGATGAGCAGTTCTTC,CASSPQLAGGPSDEQFF
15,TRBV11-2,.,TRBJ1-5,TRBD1,TGTGCCAGCAGCCTCTGGACAGGGACAGATCAGCCCCAGCATTTT,CASSLWTGTDQPQHF
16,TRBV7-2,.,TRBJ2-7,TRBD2,TGTGCCAGCAGGGTTAGCACTAGCGGATCACTCTACGAGCAGTACTTC,CASRVSTSGSLYEQYF
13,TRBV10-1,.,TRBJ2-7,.,TGCGCCAGCACCTCGGCAGGTAATGGCGAGCAGTACTTC,CASTSAGNGEQYF
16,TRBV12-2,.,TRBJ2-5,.,TGTGCAAGTCGCTTAGCTTGGGGCCGGGACAGAGAGACCCAGTACTTC,CASRLAWGRDRETQYF